This T cell receptor beta chain was profiled in a study of beta chain features in type 1 diabetes. About the study: The study examined about 100 million sorted cells across all samples.

This clone was recorded a few times. Its antigen is as yet unknown. Investigators reverse transcribed all isolated RNA, so they sequenced expressed TCRB transcripts. Reads from naive, central memory and regulatory T cell samples averaged roughly 3.6 million. Profiling relied on immunoSEQ multiplex PCR, and the TCRdb table lists in-frame clones only, not all of them. The profile covers hundreds of thousands of clones, with around an eighth appearing a single time and 0.03% to 0.04% taken by the ten largest. From germline, CDR1 is GTSNPN and CDR2 SVGIG (reference sequence). V was shortened by 4 bases and J by 9 bases, with 26 bases between the two germline ends. This CDR3 has 16 amino acids. It was one heparinised blood draw, averaging around 100 mL, that each donor gave. Overall study findings and caveats: In all four CD4+ subsets, TCRB CDR3 length was significantly, moderately reduced in type 1 diabetes.

Sequencing used naive CD4+ T cells from blood. The receptor was derived from a man between 18 and 35 years old with type 1 diabetes. The rearrangement joins TRBV30 to TRBJ2-3; D is undetermined. Here the CDR3 reads CAWTPRRERRAQTQYF. As DNA, the CDR3 is TGTGCCTGGACCCCCCGTCGCGAGCGAAGGGCACAAACGCAGTATTTT.